This is a list of T cell receptor beta chains from one sample in a study of cytomegalovirus exposure and HLA in healthy donors. Repertoires were generated with immunoSEQ multiplex PCR, while TCRdb's copy carries only in-frame clones and drops some. The sample has about 140,000 clones; roughly 80% are singletons. The sample consisted of PBMCs. Receptor source: a male donor in good health and CMV-seronegative. CDR3s leave out the opening cysteine and the closing phenylalanine or tryptophan. Each record gives: D gene, V gene, J gene, CDR3 protein. D genes are given only for firm matches.

d_call: TRBD2; v_call: TRBV9; j_call: TRBJ2-3; cdr3_aa: ASSVNGLGRDTQY
d_call: TRBD2; v_call: TRBV5-5; j_call: TRBJ2-5; cdr3_aa: ASTPGGRETQY
d_call: TRBD1; v_call: TRBV5-1; j_call: TRBJ1-2; cdr3_aa: ASSLRLGTGGPPFYGYT
d_call: TRBD1; v_call: TRBV19; j_call: TRBJ1-4; cdr3_aa: ASSQAGTGLDLF
d_call: TRBD1; v_call: TRBV7-9; j_call: TRBJ1-1; cdr3_aa: ASSLWQGAGRDTEAF
d_call: -; v_call: TRBV7-2; j_call: TRBJ1-5; cdr3_aa: ASSLDTELSNQPQH
d_call: TRBD2; v_call: TRBV30; j_call: TRBJ2-7; cdr3_aa: AWSTPAGATYEQY
d_call: -; v_call: TRBV29-1; j_call: TRBJ1-1; cdr3_aa: SLVGLGNNPFLDTEAF
d_call: -; v_call: TRBV27; j_call: TRBJ2-2; cdr3_aa: ASTPSGRANTGELF
d_call: TRBD2; v_call: TRBV5-1; j_call: TRBJ2-1; cdr3_aa: ASSFTSGSLNEQF
d_call: TRBD2; v_call: TRBV6-4; j_call: TRBJ2-3; cdr3_aa: ASSANPGSGVTDTQY
d_call: TRBD1; v_call: TRBV4-2; j_call: TRBJ2-7; cdr3_aa: ASSQIPGQGLDEQY
d_call: -; v_call: TRBV18; j_call: TRBJ1-2; cdr3_aa: ASSPPGGRNYGYT
d_call: -; v_call: TRBV28; j_call: TRBJ2-3; cdr3_aa: ASSLWGRDTDTQY
d_call: -; v_call: TRBV6-5; j_call: TRBJ2-7; cdr3_aa: ATGELNHYEQY
d_call: TRBD1; v_call: TRBV6-5; j_call: TRBJ2-1; cdr3_aa: ASSRTGPNEQF
d_call: -; v_call: TRBV7-9; j_call: TRBJ2-5; cdr3_aa: ASSRAETQY
d_call: -; v_call: TRBV2; j_call: TRBJ2-5; cdr3_aa: ASSVAQETQY
d_call: TRBD2; v_call: TRBV13; j_call: TRBJ2-3; cdr3_aa: ASSMLAGEADTQY
d_call: -; v_call: TRBV6-1; j_call: TRBJ2-3; cdr3_aa: ASSKDSTPADTQY
d_call: TRBD1; v_call: TRBV6-1; j_call: TRBJ2-3; cdr3_aa: ASSDWDRGSDTQY